Below are 10 T cell receptor beta chains sequenced from a single sample in a study of spatial heterogeneity in lung cancer. Via MiXCR, TCRdb re-called the 5' RACE reads, giving one row per CDR3 protein. The sample has approximately 11,000 distinct CDR3 sequences, about 6% seen once. The time point: sample taken at primary tumor resection. Sequencing of whole RNA from tumor, nontumor lung or frozen PBMC involved no sorting. This specimen consisted of normal lung tissue next to the tumor, obtained at surgery. These receptors all stem from a male donor with early-stage non-small cell lung cancer.

This clonotype showed up many times. This beta chain turned up in a library designed for alpha chains; as an off-target read, its abundance says little. This chain connects TRBV9 to TRBJ1-1, with TRBD1 matching over 7 bases. CDR3 size: 16 residues. Unmatched junction bases numbered 9, after V lost 4 bases and J lost 0 bases. Looked up from germline, CDR1 is SGDLS and CDR2 is YYNGEE. The CDR3 DNA follows: TGTGCCAGCAGCTCTAGTTCGAGGGGGCTGAACACTGAAGCTTTCTTT. It encodes CASSSSSRGLNTEAFF. Full variable domain (rest looked up from reference TRBV9 and TRBJ1-1): DSGVTQTPKHLITATGQRVTLRCSPRSGDLSVYWYQQSLDQGLQFLIQYYNGEERAKGNILERFSAQQFPDLHSELNLSSLELGDSALYFCASSSSSRGLNTEAFFGQGTRLTVV.

This clonotype was counted at least ten times. A library made for alpha chains picked up this beta chain off target, so its size means little. The gene calls are TRBV2 and TRBJ1-2; D is ambiguous. CDR3 length equals 12 residues. The V gene's germline CDR1 is SNHLY and CDR2 FYNNEI. V dropped 4 bases and J dropped 5 bases, with 8 bases sitting between them. Written as DNA, the CDR3 is TGTGCCAGCAGTGTGGTGGGGTATGGCTACACCTTC. Residues: CASSVVGYGYTF.

This clonotype was seen a handful of times. Being off target in a library aimed at alpha chains, this beta chain has a size of little meaning. The chain carries TRBV6-6 and TRBJ1-1; D is undetermined. The CDR3 has 13 amino acids. With 2 bases removed from V and 3 bases from J, the gap between germline ends came to 7 bases. The germline V gene has CDR1 MNHNY and CDR2 SVGAGI (reference sequence). CDR3 loop: CASSYPPHTEAFF. DNA of the CDR3: TGTGCCAGCAGTTACCCGCCCCACACTGAAGCTTTCTTT.

This clonotype showed up many times. As an off-target read in a library built for alpha chains, this beta chain has a frequency of little significance. The rearrangement joins TRBV10-2 to TRBJ2-3, with D possibly TRBD1 on 5 matching bases. CDR3 size: 13 residues. Germline CDR1 WSHSY, CDR2 SAAADI. V shed 11 bases and J shed 5 bases, with 17 bases lying between them. The CDR3 coding sequence is TGCGCCTTAGGGGCCAGGCAGGGAGATACGCAGTATTTT. This translates into CALGARQGDTQYF.

This clonotype was seen repeatedly, ten times or more. This beta chain lies outside the target of a library built for alpha chains; its clone size means little. V is TRBV5-1 and J is TRBJ2-2, with TRBD2 matching 12 bases. The CDR3 spans 15 residues. With V trimmed by 3 bases and J by 9 bases, 6 bases remained unmatched. Per germline, CDR1 SGHRS and CDR2 YFSETQ. Written as DNA, the CDR3 is TGCGCCAGCAGCTACGGGACTAGCGGGCCAAGGGAGCTGTTTTTT. Protein: CASSYGTSGPRELFF.

In its sample, this clonotype was seen many times. This beta chain turned up in a library designed for alpha chains; as an off-target read, its abundance says little. V and J are TRBV29-1 and TRBJ2-7, with a possible D match to TRBD1 (6 bases). Germline CDR1 reads SQVTM; CDR2 reads ANQGSEA. This CDR3 region has 13 residues. V was clipped by 6 bases and J by 6 bases, with 18 bases between them. For the CDR3, the DNA is TGCAGCGTCGCCGAGACAGGAACGCCCGAGCAGTACTTC. It codes for CSVAETGTPEQYF.

This clonotype was counted at least ten times. This beta chain slipped into a library made for alpha chains as a stray read, so its size is not meaningful. The chain employs TRBV4-2 and TRBJ2-7; 14 bases are shared with TRBD2. The CDR3 runs 16 residues. CDR1 and CDR2 (germline): LGHNA, YNFKEQ. V gave up 0 bases and J gave up 5 bases; unmatched junction bases: 3. The DNA of the CDR3 is TGTGCCAGCAGCCAAGATGGGACTAGCGGGAGTAACGAGCAGTACTTC. This translates into CASSQDGTSGSNEQYF.

This clonotype was recorded a few times. This beta chain is an unintended read in a library built for alpha chains; its size means little. This chain joins TRBV6-5 and TRBJ1-1; TRBD1 is a possible D gene (6 bases). The length of the CDR3 is 16 residues. Looked up from germline, CDR1 is MNHEY and CDR2 is SVGAGI. V shed 6 bases and J shed 4 bases, with 21 bases lying between them. CDR3 amino acids: CASRLSGGRASTEAFF. The CDR3 bases are TGTGCCAGCAGACTCAGTGGGGGCAGGGCGAGCACTGAAGCTTTCTTT.

This clonotype was recorded at least ten times. This beta chain is a stray sequence in a library constructed for alpha chains; its clone size is not meaningful. The J gene is TRBJ1-2, the V gene TRBV13, with TRBD1 as a possible D gene (5 bases). V was pared by 5 bases and J by 2 bases, with 9 bases between. CDR3 length: 13 amino acids. Germline V gene sequence: CDR1 PRHDT, CDR2 FYEKMQ (reference sequence). The CDR3 here is CASSIDRNYGYTF. CDR3 in DNA: TGTGCCAGCAGCATCGACAGAAACTATGGCTACACCTTC. The variable domain in full, completed from reference TRBV13 and TRBJ1-2, reads AAGVIQSPRHLIKEKRETATLKCYPIPRHDTVYWYQQGPGQDPQFLISFYEKMQSDKGSIPDRFSAQQFSDYHSELNMSSLELGDSALYFCASSIDRNYGYTFGSGTRLTVV.

This clonotype was recorded a few times. This beta chain was picked up by a library intended for alpha chains and is off target, so its count carries little meaning. The gene calls are TRBV9 and TRBJ1-4, with D hard to call. The CDR3 length is 15 residues. Between the trimmed V and J ends, which lost 0 bases and 5 bases, there was a span of 11 bases. The V gene's germline CDR1 is SGDLS and CDR2 YYNGEE. This CDR3 is CASSVGWSQNEKLFF. The CDR3 DNA reads TGTGCCAGCAGCGTAGGGTGGAGTCAAAATGAAAAACTGTTTTTT.